What follows describes a single T cell receptor (beta chain). The target of this receptor is not known. It has no much larger one-base neighbor in the sample; base qualities were not kept. This sample is part of a study of T-cell reconstitution after alpha-beta-depleted transplantation in children (dated by TCRdb to between 2015 and 2016). With regard to the full study: The study quantitatively tracked T-cell immune reconstitution after TCRalphabeta/CD19-depleted allogeneic hematopoietic cell transplantation in children using TCR repertoire profiling.

Library preparation employed PCR. Sequencing was performed on an Illumina HiSeq 2500. To normalize quantification of the TCRbeta repertoire, the TCR libraries were built with molecular barcoding that relied on unique molecular identifiers. Starting from the raw public reads, TCRdb applied fastp trimming at Q25, assembled clones with MiXCR and retained in-frame beta chains. Every CDR3 protein is listed once, alongside the most common genes and DNA of its rows. Within this sample are hundreds of thousands of distinct CDR3 sequences, with roughly 15% of them counted one time only. 1.1% of the sample is in the top ten clones. Inclusive of the bounding cysteine and phenylalanine, the CDR3 is 15 residues long. Kept here is only the CDR3 DNA, which spans 45 bases and is read in frame from base 1. V ends up 1 base short and J 5 bases short, with an unmatched junction base count of 6. The CDR1 and CDR2 encoded by the germline V gene are SGHRS and YFSETQ.

This receptor chain uses TRBV5-1 and TRBJ2-1; 7 nucleotides in the junction match TRBD1. The sample consisted of PBMCs from the stem cell graft donor, taken from the stem cell graft. The receptor was derived from a human donor who donated a stem cell graft to a child with acute myeloid leukemia. The CDR3 has the sequence CASSLLQGSNNEQFF. Read as DNA, the sequence is TGCGCCAGCAGCTTGTTACAGGGGTCTAACAATGAGCAGTTCTTC.